Included here is one TCR beta chain sequence, with context. Its antigen remains unidentified. A much larger clone lies a single base off, so this may be a read error. The data stem from a study of molecular identifiers for immune sequencing clone quantification (dated by TCRdb to between 2017 and 2018). As for the study more broadly: In a replicate experiment, RNA from roughly 20,000 or 100,000 naive CD8 T cells was split into five aliquots, four of which were sequenced. CD8 T cells were used in a methods study to benchmark molecular-identifier clustering-based TCR repertoire sequencing (MIDCIRS) and TCR RNA copy counting.

The trim is 1 base for V and 6 bases for J, with a gap of 11 bases between the germline ends. Reading the germline V gene gives CDR1 SGHRS and CDR2 YFSETQ. Taken from cysteine to phenylalanine, the CDR3 has 13 residues. Of the read, only the CDR3 DNA is kept; its 39 bases are in frame from base 1. Library preparation used PCR. Sequenced using an Illumina MiSeq. The Qiagen AllPrep DNA/RNA kit was used to purify total RNA. Before analysis, reads from multiple sequencing runs of one library were combined. The original methods were these. Only reads with exact TCR constant sequence were kept, trimmed to 150 nt, and grouped by their 12-nt molecular barcodes. Reads within each barcode group were sub-clustered using a 15% Levenshtein threshold, and quality-weighted consensus sequences were constructed for each RNA molecule. Non-functional sequences were excluded, and lower-count sequences lying one edit away from another sequence were also excluded. On the basis of fitting two negative binomial distributions, barcode sub-clusters with fewer than 20% of the maximum read count were discarded. TCRdb passed the public sequencing reads through fastp at Q25 and MiXCR, retaining productive beta sequences. Rows are combined by CDR3 protein, so each entry shows the most common genes and DNA. TCRdb's processing, not the authors' own work, is the source of the V and J calls. This sample has just over 40,000 distinct CDR3 sequences in its table, and 15% to 20% of those were observed once. Around 7% of the sample is in the top ten clones.

On a BD FACSAria II, naive CD8 T cells were FACS-sorted as CD8+CD4-CCR7+CD45RA+ and collected into RLT Plus buffer. To compare sensitivity, a portion of the naive CD8 T cell RNA was divided evenly between MIDCIRS and a Smart-seq2-style 5'RACE protocol. CD8 T cells were enriched with RosetteSep CD8+ T Cell Enrichment Cocktail and Ficoll-Paque, followed by ACK red cell lysis. What the work shows at the level of the full study, not this receptor alone: Modeling estimated roughly 3.2 recovered TCR RNA copies per cell, compared with 9.5 to 10 by digital PCR, which implies roughly 30% capture efficiency. Identical TCR molecules sharing a barcode could cause highly expanded clone sizes to be underestimated. In CMV-specific effector cells, clones with more than 20 RNA copies accounted for over 99% of molecules, whereas in naive cells such clones accounted for under 1%. When barcode sub-clustering was omitted, TCR diversity was inflated by chimeric consensus sequences, with chimeras reaching as high as 47%. Even against a background of roughly 1 million naive CD8 T cells, spiked-in Jurkat TCR RNA amounting to a single cell's worth was reported to be detectable.

This sequence uses TRBV5-1 and TRBJ2-7; no D segment can be confidently identified. The sequencing sample was made of naive CD8+ T cells from blood, with Jurkat cell RNA spiked in. This sample's cell subset or site label indicates: FACS-sorted CD8+CD4-CCR7+CD45RA+ naive T cells. The sequence came from a human donor in good health. Some libraries in this study had Jurkat cell RNA spiked in. CDR3 region: CASSLSQSCEQYF. The DNA sequence is TGCGCCAGCAGCTTGTCCCAGAGCTGCGAGCAGTACTTC.